The 9 T cell receptor beta chains reported below all come from one sample, sequenced in a study of T cell repertoires in aging, cancer and after chemotherapy. Rearranged V-D-J TRB sequences were amplified with a mixed TRB-A/B primer pool. MiXCR, run by TCRdb on the multiplex PCR reads, gives a single entry per CDR3 protein. The sample records roughly 3,000 distinct CDR3 sequences, 50% to 60% being singletons. Peripheral blood genomic DNA, not sorted cells or RNA, was the template. The sequenced sample was blood. The origin of the receptors is a human donor with a blood cancer.

This clonotype was observed a handful of times. This rearrangement joins TRBV19 to TRBJ2-3; D might be TRBD2 (6 bases). This CDR3 region has 19 residues. Per the germline V gene, CDR1 is LNHDA and CDR2 is SQIVND (reference sequence). V shed 5 bases and J shed 1 base, with 25 bases lying between them. The chain's CDR3 is CASSVRTRGHDYGTDTQYF. CDR3 sequence (DNA): TGTGCCAGTAGTGTTCGTACGCGGGGCCACGATTATGGCACAGATACGCAGTATTTT.

This sequence joins TRBV29-1 and TRBJ2-7, with a possible D match to TRBD2 (6 bases). V lost 4 bases and J 7 bases, leaving 20 bases between the germline ends. The CDR3 is made up of 14 amino acids. Germline CDR1 reads SQVTM; CDR2 reads ANQGSEA. For the CDR3, the DNA is TGCAGCGTTGTTGGGGGGATAGGGTTTGTAGAGCAGTACTTC. The encoded protein is CSVVGGIGFVEQYF.

The CDR3 DNA follows: TGTGCCAGCTGGACTAGCGGGGGGGCTGGCGAGCAGTACTTC. Amino acids: CASWTSGGAGEQYF. The V call is TRBV6-5, the J call TRBJ2-7; 15 bases match TRBD2. The V and J ends lost 8 bases and 6 bases, in that order; junction bases with no gene match: 5. Germline assignment: CDR1 MNHEY and CDR2 SVGAGI. This CDR3 contains 14 residues.

J is TRBJ2-7 and V is TRBV5-6; D ambiguous. V lost 3 bases, J lost 4 bases, and 11 bases lay in between. Germline CDR1 reads SGHDT; CDR2 reads YYEEEE. There are 13 residues in the CDR3. For the CDR3, the DNA is TGTGCCAGCAGCTCGTCCAGCCGTTACGAGCAGTACTTC. It encodes CASSSSSRYEQYF.

In its sample, this clonotype was seen once. The gene calls are TRBV6-1 and TRBJ1-5; perhaps TRBD1 as D (6 bases). Germline V gene sequence: CDR1 MNHNS, CDR2 SASEGT. The CDR3 is 14 amino acids. The V end lost 5 bases, the J end lost 9 bases, and 17 bases lay between the germline ends. The CDR3 sequence is CASSYKGGVLPQHF. The CDR3 DNA follows: TGTGCCAGCAGTTACAAAGGGGGAGTTTTGCCCCAGCATTTT.

The genes are TRBV30 and TRBJ2-2, with 11 bases identical to TRBD1. V lost 8 bases to trimming and J lost 5 bases; unmatched junction nucleotides: 16. The germline V gene encodes CDR1 GTSNPN and CDR2 SVGIG (reference sequence). The CDR3 consists of 17 residues. The CDR3 nucleotides read TGTGCCAGCAGCCCGCTCCCGGGACAGGGGGGGACCGGGGAGCTGTTTTTT. It is translated as CASSPLPGQGGTGELFF.

There are a few counts of this clonotype. This chain links TRBV12-3 or TRBV12-4 with TRBJ2-3, with 9 positions matching TRBD2. There are 15 residues in the CDR3. V shed 5 bases and J 4 bases; nucleotides not matched to a gene: 7. CDR3 nucleotides: TGTGCCAGCAGTCGATTAGCGGGGGAGGCAGATACGCAGTATTTT. It codes for CASSRLAGEADTQYF.

This chain joins TRBV20-1 and TRBJ1-2; the D is unclear. The CDR3 sequence is 12 residues long. Germline-derived CDR1 and CDR2 are DFQATT and SNEGSKA (reference sequence). Deletions cut 4 bases from V and 0 bases from J, with 6 bases between. The chain's CDR3 is CSAMTSNYGYTF. CDR3 nucleotides: TGCAGTGCTATGACATCTAACTATGGCTACACCTTC.

On this clonotype itself: This may be a read error, as it is one base from a much larger clone. The rearrangement uses TRBV14 and TRBJ1-5; no reliable D call. Per the germline V gene, CDR1 is SGHDN and CDR2 is FVKESK. The CDR3 runs to 13 residues. CDR3 protein: CASSQALSQHQHF. The CDR3 region has the DNA TGTGCCAGCAGCCAAGCACTCTCCCAGCACCAGCATTTT.